The 20 T cell receptor beta chains below were found in one sample sequenced in a study of OX40 agonist ivuxolimab in advanced cancers. Produced via immunoSEQ multiplex PCR; TCRdb's table is partial and in-frame only. The sample shows some 50,000 clones, roughly 90% of them seen only once. The sample consisted of CD4+ or CD8+ T cells sorted from blood, taken in a trial of the OX40 agonist ivuxolimab. The receptors come from an adult with an advanced solid tumor such as melanoma, head and neck, liver or kidney cancer.

The gene calls are TRBV4-1 and TRBJ1-1, with a weak D call TRBD1 (5 bases). V was clipped by 0 bases and J by 3 bases, with 14 bases between them. The germline V gene encodes CDR1 MGHRA and CDR2 YSYEKL. This CDR3 spans 16 amino acids. The CDR3 protein is CASSQDAARGDTEAFF. The CDR3 bases are TGCGCCAGCAGCCAAGACGCGGCTCGAGGGGACACTGAAGCTTTCTTT.

This clone was observed a single time. The chain couples TRBV5-8 to TRBJ2-7; perhaps TRBD2 as D (6 bases). V lost 0 bases and J 5 bases, leaving 12 bases between the germline ends. CDR1 is SGHTS and CDR2 is YDEGEE in the germline V gene. CDR3 size: 14 residues. The CDR3 here is CASSLASARDEQYF. The CDR3, as DNA: TGTGCCAGCAGCTTGGCTAGCGCCCGAGACGAGCAGTACTTC.

The V call is TRBV6-4, the J call TRBJ2-3; either TRBD1 or TRBD2 may supply D (5 bases each). Germline V lookup: CDR1 MRHNA, CDR2 SNTAGT. With 4 bases removed from V and 9 bases from J, the gap between germline ends came to 14 bases. The CDR3 covers 13 residues. CDR3 residues: CASSGDPRATQYF. In DNA, the CDR3 is TGTGCCAGCAGTGGGGACCCCCGGGCGACGCAGTATTTT.

A single count supports this clone. Its ends do not fully match the called genes, so a read error is possible. The gene calls are TRBV7-7 and TRBJ2-1, with 11 bases aligning to TRBD2. Germline assignment: CDR1 SSHAT and CDR2 FNYEAQ (reference sequence). This CDR3 region has 15 residues. CDR3 region: CASSSTSGAGDEQFF. Here the CDR3 DNA reads TGTGCTAGCAGCTCGACTAGCGGGGCCGGGGATGAGCAGTTCTTC. Drawing the rest from reference TRBV7-7 and TRBJ2-1, the complete variable domain is GAGVSQSPRYKVTKRGQDVTLRCDPISSHATLYWYQQALGQGPEFLTYFNYEAQPDKSGLPSDRFSAERPEGSISTLTIQRTEQRDSAMYRCASSSTSGAGDEQFFGPGTRLTVL.

This chain uses TRBV5-8 with TRBJ2-7; 8 nucleotides line up with TRBD1. Germline V lookup: CDR1 SGHTS, CDR2 YDEGEE. The CDR3 runs 13 residues. The junction had 4 bases not matched to a gene; V was cut back by 6 bases and J by 2 bases. DNA for the CDR3: TGTGCCAGCAACCCGGGACAGGCCTACGAGCAGTACTTC. It yields the protein CASNPGQAYEQYF. The entire variable domain, with the rest obtained from reference TRBV5-8 and TRBJ2-7, is as follows: EAGVTQSPTHLIKTRGQQATLRCSPISGHTSVYWYQQALGLGLQFLLWYDEGEERNRGNFPPRFSGRQFPNYSSELNVNALELEDSALYLCASNPGQAYEQYFGPGTRLTVT.

A few counts support this clone. J is TRBJ2-1 and V is TRBV5-1; D is perhaps TRBD1 or TRBD2 (5 bases each). V was clipped by 4 bases and J by 1 base, with 12 bases between them. The CDR3 runs to 15 residues. CDR1 is SGHRS and CDR2 is YFSETQ in the germline V gene. The CDR3 DNA follows: TGCGCCAGCAGCCTGGTGGGGGAATCCTACAATGAGCAGTTCTTC. It is translated as CASSLVGESYNEQFF.

This clone was detected once. The V gene is TRBV15, the J gene TRBJ1-5; no clear D gene. Trimming cost V 0 bases and J 7 bases, with 4 bases left between them. The length of the CDR3 is 12 residues. Germline V gene data show CDR1 as LNHNV and CDR2 as YYDKDF (reference sequence). CDR3 amino acids: CATSRDQQPQHF. CDR3 nucleotides: TGTGCCACCAGCAGAGATCAACAGCCCCAGCATTTT.

The rearrangement uses TRBV19 and TRBJ2-3; TRBD2 aligns across 12 bases. The CDR3 has 14 residues. With 5 bases clipped from V and 5 bases from J, the junction kept 2 bases outside the gene matches. CDR1 LNHDA and CDR2 SQIVND come from the germline V gene (reference sequence). CDR3 DNA: TGTGCCAGTAGTCTGGGACTAGCGGGAGATACGCAGTATTTT. Translating gives CASSLGLAGDTQYF.

The rearrangement joins TRBV30 to TRBJ2-5; D gene ambiguous. Germline lookup yields CDR1 GTSNPN and CDR2 SVGIG (reference sequence). V lost 0 bases and J lost 7, with 12 bases in between. This CDR3 is 13 amino acids long. For the CDR3, the DNA is TGTGCCTGGAGTGTAATGGGATGGGGGACCCAGTACTTC. Translated, it gives CAWSVMGWGTQYF.

The chain is built from TRBV19 and TRBJ2-3, with D uncertain. With 7 bases removed from V and 2 bases from J, the gap between germline ends came to 10 bases. There are 13 residues in the CDR3. CDR1 and CDR2 from the germline V gene are LNHDA and SQIVND (reference sequence). CDR3 amino acids: CASKAVFTDTQYF. The CDR3 DNA is TGTGCCAGTAAGGCGGTTTTCACAGATACGCAGTATTTT.

CDR3 DNA: TGTGCCAGCGCCGGACAGGGAGAGACCCAGTACTTC. As protein: CASAGQGETQYF. The rearrangement joins TRBV6-5 to TRBJ2-5, with 8 positions matching TRBD1. Trimming removed 8 bases from V and 4 bases from J; junction bases left unmatched: 3. The CDR3 extends over 12 amino acids. CDR1 MNHEY and CDR2 SVGAGI come from the germline V gene.

The V call is TRBV7-9, the J call TRBJ1-6; 7 bases agree with TRBD1. Germline V lookup: CDR1 SEHNR, CDR2 FQNEAQ (reference sequence). V trimming: 5 bases; J trimming: 8 bases; junction bases outside the gene matches: 6. CDR3 length: 14 amino acids. As DNA, the CDR3 is TGTGCCAGCAGCACCCGGGACAGTTATTCACCCCTCCACTTT. It yields the protein CASSTRDSYSPLHF.

The chain has TRBV7-9 and TRBJ2-1, with 8 bases that match TRBD1. The CDR3 totals 15 residues. In germline, CDR1 is SEHNR, CDR2 FQNEAQ (reference sequence). With V trimmed by 5 bases and J by 1 base, 4 bases remained unmatched. In nucleotides, the CDR3 is TGTGCCAGCAGCAGAGGACAGGGTTCCTACAATGAGCAGTTCTTC. Translation gives CASSRGQGSYNEQFF.

This chain connects TRBV11-3 to TRBJ2-1; D is tentatively TRBD1 or TRBD2 (6 bases each). The germline gives CDR1 SGHNT, CDR2 YENEEA. Trimming shortened V by 5 bases and J by 8 bases, and 16 bases separated the two germline ends. The CDR3 length is 14 residues. As DNA, the CDR3 is TGTGCCAGCAGCCGCGGAAGGGGGGTCGATGAGCAGTTCTTC. Protein sequence: CASSRGRGVDEQFF.

This chain links TRBV19 with TRBJ2-3, with 7 bases aligning to TRBD2. The CDR3 length is 16 residues. Germline CDR1 and CDR2: LNHDA and SQIVND (reference sequence). The ends lost 6 bases at V and 7 bases at J; junction bases unmatched: 16. For the CDR3, the DNA is TGTGCCAGTAGCCCATACCACACTAGCGCCCCTTATACGCAGTATTTT. Translated, it gives CASSPYHTSAPYTQYF. The full variable domain, its missing parts supplied by reference TRBV19 and TRBJ2-3, is DGGITQSPKYLFRKEGQNVTLSCEQNLNHDAMYWYRQDPGQGLRLIYYSQIVNDFQKGDIAEGYSVSREKKESFPLTVTSAQKNPTAFYLCASSPYHTSAPYTQYFGPGTRLTVL.

The genes are TRBV7-8 and TRBJ1-2; no clear D. Trimming removed 4 bases at V and 1 base at J, with 13 bases between. The CDR3 sequence is 15 residues long. Per germline, CDR1 SGHVS and CDR2 FQNEAQ. The CDR3 DNA sequence: TGTGCCAGCAGCTACGGGAACCGGCTTAACTATGGCTACACCTTC. This encodes CASSYGNRLNYGYTF.

The CDR3 reads CASSYSTLQETQYF. The CDR3 nucleotides read TGTGCCAGCAGTTACTCAACCCTCCAAGAGACCCAGTACTTC. The J gene is TRBJ2-5, the V gene TRBV6-6; D is ambiguous. Germline V lookup: CDR1 MNHNY, CDR2 SVGAGI (reference sequence). This CDR3 contains 14 residues. Trimming pared 0 bases from V and 1 base from J, leaving 6 bases between.

The J gene is TRBJ1-3, the V gene TRBV5-1, with D tentatively TRBD1 (6 bases). The germline V gene encodes CDR1 SGHRS and CDR2 YFSETQ. V lost 4 bases to trimming and J lost 5 bases, with 19 bases between them. This CDR3 has 16 amino acids. The CDR3: CASSPITGAGRNTIYF. CDR3 nucleotides: TGCGCCAGCAGCCCTATTACGGGGGCAGGTAGAAACACCATATATTTT.

This chain uses TRBV7-2 with TRBJ2-3, with a possible D match to TRBD2 (5 bases). Germline values: CDR1 SGHTA, CDR2 FQGNSA. Between the trimmed V and J ends, which lost 5 bases and 8 bases, there was a span of 20 bases. The CDR3 is made up of 15 amino acids. This chain's CDR3 is CASSPPGHGGSTQYF. In nucleotides, the CDR3 is TGTGCCAGCAGCCCCCCGGGCCACGGAGGAAGTACGCAGTATTTT.

The chain uses TRBV11-3 and TRBJ2-2, with 14 positions matching TRBD2. The germline gives CDR1 SGHNT, CDR2 YENEEA. This CDR3 has 17 residues. Germline trimming cut 4 bases from V and 3 bases from J; bases unmatched to any gene: 4. The CDR3 protein is CASSSTSGREDTGELFF. In nucleotides, the CDR3 is TGTGCCAGCAGCTCGACTAGCGGGAGGGAAGACACCGGGGAGCTGTTTTTT.